Below, 22 T cell receptor beta chains from the same sample are listed, as sequenced in a study of T-cell reconstitution after alpha-beta-depleted transplantation in children. Researchers prepared the TCRbeta library using unique molecular identifiers, the study reports. TCRdb recomputed calls from the PCR reads with MiXCR, one row per CDR3 protein. The sample includes a few hundred thousand distinct CDR3 sequences, 25% to 30% of them seen just once. Source: PBMCs, taken before TCRalphabeta/CD19-depleted stem cell transplant. Receptors were obtained from a boy younger than two with Wiskott-Aldrich syndrome, due to receive a stem cell transplant.

This clonotype was seen more than once but under ten times. The V and J genes are TRBV5-1 and TRBJ2-4, with 9 nucleotides matching TRBD2. V dropped 0 bases and J dropped 5; count of bases not matched to a gene: 6. This CDR3 is built from 16 residues. Germline loops: CDR1 SGHRS, CDR2 YFSETQ. Here the CDR3 DNA reads TGCGCCAGCAGCTTGGCTAGCGGGATAATGGAAAACATTCAGTACTTC. Its protein is CASSLASGIMENIQYF.

This clonotype was seen a handful of times. The chain couples TRBV21-1 to TRBJ2-3; the D call TRBD1 from the table was never checked on the DNA. TRBV21-1 is a documented pseudogene. CDR3 size: 16 residues. The CDR3 bases are TGTGCCAGCATCTATCCCGGACAGGCCAGCACAGATACGCAGTATTTT. Its protein is CASIYPGQASTDTQYF.

This clonotype was seen only a few times. This chain's CDR3 is CASSLVGSGDSPLHF. The CDR3 DNA sequence: TGTGCCAGCAGTTTAGTCGGTAGCGGGGACTCACCCCTCCACTTT. This chain uses TRBV12-3 or TRBV12-4 with TRBJ1-6; D perhaps matches TRBD1 (5 bases). V was clipped by 1 base and J by 10 bases, with 14 bases between them. This CDR3 has 15 amino acids.

V and J are TRBV10-2 and TRBJ2-5; no definite D call. Germline CDR1 reads WSHSY; CDR2 reads SAAADI. This CDR3 is built from 14 residues. The V gene lost 0 bases and the J gene lost 7 bases, with 12 bases spanning the gap. For the CDR3, the DNA is TGCGCCAGCAGTGAGTCATCTGGCGGTGGGACCCAGTACTTC. Translation gives CASSESSGGGTQYF.

The rearrangement joins TRBV30 to TRBJ2-7; the match to TRBD1 covers 10 bases. Germline V gives CDR1 GTSNPN, CDR2 SVGIG (reference sequence). Trimming removed 0 bases from V and 2 bases from J; junction bases left unmatched: 4. The CDR3 is made up of 15 amino acids. CDR3 protein: CAWSVWDRGAYEQYF. Here the CDR3 DNA reads TGTGCCTGGAGTGTCTGGGACAGGGGTGCCTACGAGCAGTACTTC.

This clonotype showed up just a few times. This chain connects TRBV5-8 to TRBJ1-1; D might be TRBD1 (5 bases). In germline, CDR1 is SGHTS, CDR2 YDEGEE. The CDR3 runs to 15 residues. Trimming cost V 0 bases and J 1 base, with 10 bases left between them. As DNA, the CDR3 is TGTGCCAGCAGCTTGGATTCCGGGACGAACACTGAAGCTTTCTTT. Residues: CASSLDSGTNTEAFF.

V is TRBV3-1 and J is TRBJ2-7; 11 nucleotides match TRBD2. V dropped 3 bases and J dropped 2; count of bases not matched to a gene: 15. Germline values: CDR1 LGHDT, CDR2 YNNKEL (reference sequence). The CDR3 spans 19 residues. The CDR3 spells CASSQTIRLSGRAPYEQYF. The CDR3 bases are TGTGCCAGCAGCCAGACTATTCGACTTAGCGGGAGGGCTCCCTACGAGCAGTACTTC.

This chain connects TRBV20-1 to TRBJ2-1; 8 bases map to TRBD2. V gave up 3 bases and J gave up 9 bases; unmatched junction bases: 10. Germline CDR1 and CDR2: DFQATT and SNEGSKA (reference sequence). The CDR3 sequence is 14 residues long. The CDR3 loop is CSASGRLANVEQFF. The CDR3 region has the DNA TGCAGTGCTAGTGGTAGACTAGCGAACGTTGAGCAGTTCTTC.

This clonotype came up a few times. The J gene is TRBJ2-1, the V gene TRBV12-3 or TRBV12-4, with 10 nucleotides matching TRBD2. V trimming: 6 bases; J trimming: 6 bases; junction bases outside the gene matches: 5. This CDR3 has 14 residues. CDR3 DNA: TGTGCCAGCAGGGGACTAGCGACCGGCAATGAGCAGTTCTTC. Its translation: CASRGLATGNEQFF.

J is TRBJ2-3 and V is TRBV29-1; 11 bases match TRBD1. The CDR3 spans 14 residues. Trimming removed 6 bases from V and 4 bases from J; junction bases left unmatched: 6. Germline V lookup: CDR1 SQVTM, CDR2 ANQGSEA. The CDR3 sequence is CSVTGTGGSDTQYF. The CDR3 region has the DNA TGCAGCGTCACAGGGACAGGGGGTTCAGATACGCAGTATTTT.

This sequence joins TRBV12-3 or TRBV12-4 and TRBJ1-1, with 7 positions matching TRBD1. The CDR3 contains 14 residues. V lost 5 bases and J lost 6; bases outside the gene matches: 9. CDR3: CASSTIDRAAEAFF. CDR3 nucleotide sequence: TGTGCCAGCAGTACGATCGACAGGGCCGCTGAAGCTTTCTTT.

V is TRBV5-1 and J is TRBJ2-1; 10 nucleotides line up with TRBD2. The CDR3 is 15 residues long. Germline CDR1 is SGHRS and CDR2 is YFSETQ. Trimming took 4 bases from V and 4 from J; bases not matched to a gene: 5. In DNA, the CDR3 is TGCGCCAGCAGCAGTACTAGCGGGATGTACAATGAGCAGTTCTTC. Encoded protein: CASSSTSGMYNEQFF.

This clonotype was seen only a few times. V usage is TRBV5-5 and J usage is TRBJ2-5; D ambiguous. The ends were cut back, 3 bases at V and 1 base at J, with 4 bases in the middle. The CDR3 runs to 12 residues. The germline V gene has CDR1 SGHKS and CDR2 YYEKEE (reference sequence). The CDR3 loop is CASSSAQETQYF. For the CDR3, the DNA is TGTGCCAGCAGCTCGGCCCAAGAGACCCAGTACTTC.

At least ten counts were recorded for this clonotype. One junction end does not reproduce the germline sequence, and a read error may be involved. The J gene is TRBJ2-7, the V gene TRBV5-1; D gene unclear. Germline CDR1 and CDR2: SGHRS and YFSETQ. This CDR3 has 13 amino acids. DNA for the CDR3: TGTGCCAGCAGCTTATTACCCTCCTACGAGCAGTACTTC. It yields the protein CASSLLPSYEQYF.

The chain employs TRBV2 and TRBJ2-3, with a tentative D call TRBD1 (6 bases). CDR3 length equals 15 residues. Germline V gene lookup returns CDR1 SNHLY and CDR2 FYNNEI. Between the trimmed V and J ends, which lost 6 bases and 3 bases, there was a span of 16 bases. This chain's CDR3 is CASRGANFPTDTQYF. Written as DNA, the CDR3 is TGTGCCAGCAGGGGGGCTAACTTTCCGACAGATACGCAGTATTTT.

The CDR3 sequence is CASSSQVEDIQYF. The DNA for the CDR3 is TGCGCCAGCAGCTCCCAGGTCGAGGACATTCAGTACTTC. V and J are TRBV5-1 and TRBJ2-4; D gene uncertain. The CDR3 totals 13 residues. Germline V gene sequence: CDR1 SGHRS, CDR2 YFSETQ. Trimming cost V 3 bases and J 8 bases, with 12 bases left between them.

This clonotype was picked up a small number of times. The chain couples TRBV6-5 to TRBJ1-2; 8 nucleotides match TRBD1. Germline V lookup: CDR1 MNHEY, CDR2 SVGAGI. This CDR3 has 12 residues. Losses at the gene ends were 5 bases for V and 8 bases for J; bases not matched to a gene: 4. The chain's CDR3 is CASSRTGIGYTF. CDR3 DNA: TGTGCCAGCAGTAGGACAGGGATCGGCTACACCTTC.

This chain connects TRBV4-1 to TRBJ2-5, with no clear D. From germline, CDR1 is MGHRA and CDR2 YSYEKL. The length of the CDR3 is 14 residues. The V and J ends lost 1 base and 1 base respectively, with 7 bases between them. The CDR3 DNA reads as TGCGCCAGCAGCCAAGCGGCAGGCCAAGAGACCCAGTACTTC. Its protein product is CASSQAAGQETQYF.

This clonotype occurred a few times. The V gene is TRBV28, the J gene TRBJ2-7; D is undetermined. Trimming pared 5 bases from V and 2 bases from J, leaving 13 bases between. In germline, CDR1 is MDHEN, CDR2 SYDVKM. This CDR3 contains 14 residues. This chain's CDR3 is CASSSYGGTYEQYF. DNA for the CDR3: TGTGCCAGCAGTAGCTACGGCGGAACCTACGAGCAGTACTTC.

The CDR3: CASSLSQGTGSHEQYF. In DNA form, the CDR3 reads TGTGCCAGCAGCTTATCGCAGGGGACAGGGTCCCACGAGCAGTACTTC. The chain links TRBV7-8 to TRBJ2-7; 9 bases agree with TRBD1. The CDR3 covers 16 residues. Germline values: CDR1 SGHVS, CDR2 FQNEAQ. V gave up 2 bases and J gave up 5 bases; unmatched junction bases: 10. The full variable domain, its missing parts supplied by reference TRBV7-8 and TRBJ2-7, is GAGVSQSPRYKVAKRGQDVALRCDPISGHVSLFWYQQALGQGPEFLTYFQNEAQLDKSGLPSDRFFAERPEGSVSTLKIQRTQQEDSAVYLCASSLSQGTGSHEQYFGPGTRLTVT.

This clonotype was found a few times. The chain carries TRBV5-6 and TRBJ2-1; TRBD2 aligns across 12 bases. Unmatched junction bases numbered 7, after V lost 4 bases and J lost 8 bases. The CDR3 is 15 amino acids. Germline CDR1 reads SGHDT; CDR2 reads YYEEEE. The DNA for the CDR3 is TGTGCCAGCAGCCCGACTAGCGGGAGTAATCATGAGCAGTTCTTC. Encoded protein: CASSPTSGSNHEQFF.

There are a few counts of this clonotype. V gene TRBV28 combines with J gene TRBJ2-7; TRBD1 matches 8 bases. V lost 5 bases and J lost 0; bases outside the gene matches: 6. Germline V lookup: CDR1 MDHEN, CDR2 SYDVKM. This CDR3 comprises 15 residues. CDR3 coding DNA: TGTGCCAGCAGTCTACAGGGGGTGAGCTCCTACGAGCAGTACTTC. It specifies CASSLQGVSSYEQYF.